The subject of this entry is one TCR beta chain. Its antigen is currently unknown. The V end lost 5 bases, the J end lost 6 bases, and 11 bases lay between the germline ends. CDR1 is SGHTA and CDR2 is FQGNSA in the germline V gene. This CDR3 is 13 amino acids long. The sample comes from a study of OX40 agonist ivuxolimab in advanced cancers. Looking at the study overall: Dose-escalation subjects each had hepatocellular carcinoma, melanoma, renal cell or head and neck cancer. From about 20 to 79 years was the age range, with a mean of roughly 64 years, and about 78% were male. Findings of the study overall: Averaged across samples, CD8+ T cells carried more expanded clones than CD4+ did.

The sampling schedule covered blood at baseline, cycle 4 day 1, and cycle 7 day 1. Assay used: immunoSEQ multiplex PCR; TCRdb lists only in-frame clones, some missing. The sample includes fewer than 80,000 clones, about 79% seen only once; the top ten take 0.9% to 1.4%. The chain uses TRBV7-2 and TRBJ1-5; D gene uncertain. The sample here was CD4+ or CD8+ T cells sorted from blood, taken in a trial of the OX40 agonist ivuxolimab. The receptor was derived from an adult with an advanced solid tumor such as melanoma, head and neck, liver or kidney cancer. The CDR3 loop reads CASSAEIIQPQHF. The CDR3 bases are TGTGCCAGCAGCGCCGAGATTATTCAGCCCCAGCATTTT.